A selection of T cell receptor beta chains follows, all from one sample in a study of shared clonotypes between healthy human individuals. This table comes from immunoSEQ multiplex PCR, and its TCRdb copy is limited to in-frame clones, with some not included. The sample holds 150,000 to 200,000 clones, approximately 92% seen once. The sequencing sample was made of naive CD4+ T cells sorted from blood. The receptors stem from a woman in her 30s in good health. Both conserved end residues are part of each CDR3. D genes are given only for firm matches. Size tells how often a clone was seen (once, few, many) or the class of an expanded clone, and some rows leave it out.

len	v_gene	d_gene	j_gene	abundance	CDR3nt	CDR3aa
15	TRBV9	TRBD2	TRBJ2-7	.	TGTGCCAGCAGCACCTCGCGGGAGGGCGCCTACGAGCAGTACTTC	CASSTSREGAYEQYF
15	TRBV6-5	.	TRBJ1-3	.	TGTGCCAGCAGTTACACGGTTGGTTCTGGAAACACCATATATTTT	CASSYTVGSGNTIYF
14	TRBV10-2	.	TRBJ2-7	.	TGCGCCAGCAGTGGGACAGGAGGGCCCTACGAGCAGTACTTC	CASSGTGGPYEQYF
13	TRBV6-5	.	TRBJ1-1	.	TGTGCCAGCAGTTACTCGGGTCGAACTGAAGCTTTCTTT	CASSYSGRTEAFF
16	TRBV5-4	.	TRBJ1-1	.	TGTGCCAGCAGCTTGGGGGGCCCGACCGAGGTCACTGAAGCTTTCTTT	CASSLGGPTEVTEAFF
14	TRBV9	TRBD1	TRBJ1-3	once	TGTGCCAGCAGCGAGGGACAGACTGGAAACACCATATATTTT	CASSEGQTGNTIYF
15	TRBV6-5	TRBD1	TRBJ1-1	.	TGTGCCAGCAGACCCCACCGGGACAGGGAATCTGAAGCTTTCTTT	CASRPHRDRESEAFF
13	TRBV2	.	TRBJ1-2	.	TGTGCCAGCAAGAATTCAGGGAACTATGGCTACACCTTC	CASKNSGNYGYTF
14	TRBV7-6	TRBD2	TRBJ2-5	.	TGTGCCAGCAGCTTAGATAGCGGGAGCGATGAGCAGTACTTC	CASSLDSGSDEQYF
16	TRBV18	.	TRBJ1-2	.	TGTGCCAGCTCACCGTCAGGACAGACGTCTAACTATGGCTACACCTTC	CASSPSGQTSNYGYTF
14	TRBV5-1	TRBD1	TRBJ2-1	.	TGCGCCAGCAGATATGACGACAGGGGGAATGAGCAGTTCTTC	CASRYDDRGNEQFF
15	TRBV27	TRBD2	TRBJ2-2	.	TGTGCCAGCAGGTCAGCGGGAGCGCACACCGGGGAGCTGTTTTTT	CASRSAGAHTGELFF
12	TRBV28	.	TRBJ2-7	few	TGTGCCAGCAGTTTGACCACCTACGAGCAGTACTTC	CASSLTTYEQYF
13	TRBV6-1	TRBD2	TRBJ2-7	once	TGTGCCAGCAGTACTAGCGGGAGAGGCGAGCAGTACTTC	CASSTSGRGEQYF
14	TRBV28	TRBD1	TRBJ1-2	.	TGTGCCAGCAGTTTCGCCCAGGGGGCGCGGGGCTACACCTTC	CASSFAQGARGYTF
15	TRBV28	TRBD2	TRBJ2-1	once	TGTGCCAGCAGTCTTAGCGGGAGCTCCTACAATGAGCAGTTCTTC	CASSLSGSSYNEQFF
14	TRBV11-2	.	TRBJ2-5	.	TGTGCCAGCAGCAGGAACACCTACGTGGAGACCCAGTACTTC	CASSRNTYVETQYF
12	TRBV7-2	.	TRBJ2-7	.	TGTGCCAGCAGCTTAGTAGGTTCCGAGCAGTACTTC	CASSLVGSEQYF
15	TRBV10-3	.	TRBJ2-1	once	TGTGCCATCAGTGGGCTGACAGTAACCTACAATGAGCAGTTCTTC	CAISGLTVTYNEQFF
14	TRBV18	TRBD1	TRBJ2-7	.	TGTGCCAGCTCACCCGGGACAGGGTCCTACGAGCAGTACTTC	CASSPGTGSYEQYF
14	TRBV28	.	TRBJ1-4	.	TGTGCCAGCAGGCCACAGGGCCATAGTGAAAAACTGTTTTTT	CASRPQGHSEKLFF
14	TRBV29-1	.	TRBJ1-2	.	TGCAGCGTGGGGGGCGTCACCCTTGGCTATGGCTACACCTTC	CSVGGVTLGYGYTF
13	TRBV11-1	.	TRBJ2-7	.	TGTGCCAGCAGGAAGGACTACTCCTACGAGCAGTACTTC	CASRKDYSYEQYF
14	TRBV5-4	TRBD1	TRBJ2-7	.	TGCGCCAGCAGCCAAGGACAGGGATACTACGAGCAGTACTTC	CASSQGQGYYEQYF
15	TRBV6-5	.	TRBJ1-1	.	TGTGCCAGCAGTTACTCCCGGGGGCCGGGCACTGAAGCTTTCTTT	CASSYSRGPGTEAFF
15	TRBV5-6	TRBD1	TRBJ1-2	.	TGTGCCAGCAGCCTCCGGGACAGGGGTGGCTATGGCTACACCTTC	CASSLRDRGGYGYTF
15	TRBV6-5	TRBD2	TRBJ2-5	.	TGTGCCAGCAGTCCTAGCGGGAGGAGGAGCGAGACCCAGTACTTC	CASSPSGRRSETQYF
14	TRBV18	.	TRBJ2-7	.	TGTGCCAGCTCACCACCCCACCCCGGCCCCGAGCAGTACTTC	CASSPPHPGPEQYF
13	TRBV2	.	TRBJ1-2	.	TGTGCCAGCAGTGAGAGTTTCATCAGTGGCTACACCTTC	CASSESFISGYTF
15	TRBV18	TRBD1	TRBJ2-7	.	TGTGCCAGCTCACCCCGGACAGGGGCCTACTACGAGCAGTACTTC	CASSPRTGAYYEQYF
15	TRBV4-1	TRBD2	TRBJ2-7	.	TGCGCCAGCAGCCGCCGGACTAGCGGAGCCTACGAGCAGTACTTC	CASSRRTSGAYEQYF
17	TRBV4-2	.	TRBJ1-2	.	TGTGCCAGCAGCCACCGGGACTCAAATCAGGAAGACTATGGCTACACCTTC	CASSHRDSNQEDYGYTF
15	TRBV5-1	.	TRBJ2-7	.	TGCGCCAGCAGCAGCACAGGGTGGGGGAACGGGGAGCAGTACTTC	CASSSTGWGNGEQYF
15	TRBV7-9	.	TRBJ2-7	.	TGTGCCAGCAGCTTAGCTGCAGGCACGTACTACGAGCAGTACTTC	CASSLAAGTYYEQYF
14	TRBV5-1	.	TRBJ1-4	.	TGCGCCAGCAGCTTGGGGACAGCTAATGAAAAACTGTTTTTT	CASSLGTANEKLFF